This TCR beta chain was identified in a study of CD8 T cells in Susac syndrome. The RNA input was about 0.5 to 1 ug, and it was reverse transcribed with random hexamers. It was immunoSEQ multiplex PCR that amplified TCR beta CDR3 across 54 Vbeta and 13 Jbeta. TCRdb itself ran the immunoSEQ multiplex PCR reads through MiXCR, one entry per CDR3 protein. This sample has 140,000 to 150,000 distinct CDR3 sequences, with 85% to 95% found just once. Trimming removed 0 bases from V and 2 bases from J, with 23 bases in between. The germline CDR1 and CDR2 sequences are SGHNT and YYREEE (reference sequence). The CDR3 is 19 residues long. CD8+ and CD4+ T cells circulating in blood were sequenced for TCR beta.

The receptor was derived from a human donor with multiple sclerosis. This rearrangement joins TRBV5-4 to TRBJ1-2; unclear D gene. The sequencing input was CD4+ T cells from PBMCs. This CDR3 is CASSLAGSIRGSGNYGYTF. The CDR3 nucleotides are TGTGCCAGCAGCTTGGCTGGCTCGATAAGAGGGAGCGGAAACTATGGCTACACCTTC.